This T cell receptor (beta chain) derives from a study of cytomegalovirus exposure and HLA in healthy donors. Turning to this clone: What it binds is not known.

Study-wide findings and caveats: Reports described diagnosis of cytomegalovirus status by the classifier as highly specific and sensitive. Subsequent analysis of the roughly 120 validation repertoires found a tendency for first-cohort TCR clusters to co-occur.

Sequenced by immunoSEQ multiplex PCR; TCRdb stores in-frame clones only, minus some. Of 150,000 to 200,000 clones listed, around 82% were seen once; the top ten hold more than 8.5%. Per germline, CDR1 MNHEY and CDR2 SMNVEV (reference sequence). Trimming removed 0 bases at V and 4 bases at J, with 22 bases between. The CDR3 has 18 residues. The TCR was taken from a man aged 30-40 years in good health and CMV-seropositive. The chain couples TRBV27 to TRBJ2-7, with D possibly matching TRBD1 (5 bases). The sample was PBMCs. The CDR3 nucleotides are TGTGCCAGCAGTTTATCAGTCTCCCTTCAGGGAATCAAATACGAGCAGTACTTC. Residues: CASSLSVSLQGIKYEQYF.